This T cell receptor (beta chain) was retrieved from a study of blood T cell repertoires in COVID-19. Profiled with immunoSEQ multiplex PCR; TCRdb holds only in-frame clones, not every one. The sample includes 250,000 or so clones, roughly four fifths seen only once; the top ten take more than 3%. The CDR3 extends over 15 amino acids. Germline assignment: CDR1 LNHNV and CDR2 YYDKDF (reference sequence). Germline trimming cut 4 bases from V and 5 bases from J; bases unmatched to any gene: 7. Participants had their cohort set by participant-reported clinical history. This TCR was sampled from a man over 45 who had recovered from COVID-19. The gene calls are TRBV15 and TRBJ1-4; TRBD1 agrees at 7 bases. Source material: PBMCs or T cells enriched from blood (not recorded which). The CDR3 DNA follows: TGTGCCACCAGCACCTGGACAGGTGGGAATGAAAAACTGTTTTTT. It translates to CATSTWTGGNEKLFF.